This TCR beta chain emerged from a study of blood T cell repertoires in COVID-19. Original processing methods: How many nucleated cells were present was estimated from reference gene primer amplification. The protocol was immunoSEQ multiplex PCR, while the TCRdb copy is restricted to in-frame clones and leaves out a portion. Clone size and the V and J calls come from that table; the DNA yielded D and trimming. The sample lists about 270,000 clones; about 80% were seen once. V was shortened by 5 bases and J by 3 bases, with 13 bases between the two germline ends. This CDR3 spans 14 amino acids. Germline CDR1 reads MRHNA; CDR2 reads SNTAGT.

Sequenced material: peripheral blood. V and J are TRBV6-4 and TRBJ1-1, with D tentatively TRBD1 (6 bases). This receptor was identified in a woman aged 45-65 years who had recovered from COVID-19. CDR3 nucleotides: TGTGCCAGCAGTCTAGGGGGGAGGGACACTGAAGCTTTCTTT. It yields the protein CASSLGGRDTEAFF.